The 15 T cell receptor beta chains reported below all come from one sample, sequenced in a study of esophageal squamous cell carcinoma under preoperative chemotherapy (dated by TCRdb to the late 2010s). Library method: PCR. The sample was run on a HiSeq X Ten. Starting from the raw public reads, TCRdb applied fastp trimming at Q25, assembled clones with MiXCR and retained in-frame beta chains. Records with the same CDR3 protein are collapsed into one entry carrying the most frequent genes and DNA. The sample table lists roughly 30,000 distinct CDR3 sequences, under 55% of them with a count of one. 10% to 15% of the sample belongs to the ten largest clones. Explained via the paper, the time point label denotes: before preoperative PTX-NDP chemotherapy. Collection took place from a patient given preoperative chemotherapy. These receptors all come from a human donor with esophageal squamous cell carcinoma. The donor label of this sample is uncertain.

The CDR3 is CASSLLDNTEAFF. As DNA, the CDR3 is TGTGCCAGCAGCTTGTTGGATAACACTGAAGCTTTCTTT. This rearrangement joins TRBV5-5 to TRBJ1-1; no firm D call. Germline CDR1 is SGHKS and CDR2 is YYEKEE (reference sequence). V was clipped by 1 base and J by 2 bases, with 6 bases between them. CDR3 length equals 13 residues.

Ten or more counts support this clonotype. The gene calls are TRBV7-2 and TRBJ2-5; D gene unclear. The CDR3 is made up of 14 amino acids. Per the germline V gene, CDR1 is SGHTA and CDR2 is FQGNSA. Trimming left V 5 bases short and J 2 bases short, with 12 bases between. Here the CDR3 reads CASSIALNQETQYF. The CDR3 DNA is TGTGCCAGCAGCATTGCCCTAAATCAAGAGACCCAGTACTTC.

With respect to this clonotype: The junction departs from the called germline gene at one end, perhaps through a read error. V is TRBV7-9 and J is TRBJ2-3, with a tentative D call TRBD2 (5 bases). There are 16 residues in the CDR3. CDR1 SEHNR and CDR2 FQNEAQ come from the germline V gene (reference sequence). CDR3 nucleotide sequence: TGTGCCAGCAGCTTACTTCAGCGGCGGGCCAAAGATACGCAGTATTTC. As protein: CASSLLQRRAKDTQYF.

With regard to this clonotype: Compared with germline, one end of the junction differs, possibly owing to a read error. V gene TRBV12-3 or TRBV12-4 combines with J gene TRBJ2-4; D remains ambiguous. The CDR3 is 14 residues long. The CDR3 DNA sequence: TGTGCGGGTACCGCGGCCCGTGCCCAAGACATCCAGTACTTC. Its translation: CAGTAARAQDIQYF.

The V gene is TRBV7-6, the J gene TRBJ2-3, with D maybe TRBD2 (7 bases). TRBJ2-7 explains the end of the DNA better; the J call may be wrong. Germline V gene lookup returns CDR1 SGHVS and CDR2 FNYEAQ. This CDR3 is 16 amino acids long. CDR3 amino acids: CASSVMGGGATNTQYF. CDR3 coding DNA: TGTGCCAGCAGCGTAATGGGGGGGGGGGCCACAAACACGCAGTACTTC.

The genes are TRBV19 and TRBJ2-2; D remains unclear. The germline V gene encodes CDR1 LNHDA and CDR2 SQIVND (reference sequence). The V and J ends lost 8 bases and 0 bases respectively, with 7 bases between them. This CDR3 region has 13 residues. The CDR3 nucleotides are TGTGCCAGTTGGGCAACGAACACCGGGGAGCTGTTTTTT. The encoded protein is CASWATNTGELFF. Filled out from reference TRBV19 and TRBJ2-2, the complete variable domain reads DGGITQSPKYLFRKEGQNVTLSCEQNLNHDAMYWYRQDPGQGLRLIYYSQIVNDFQKGDIAEGYSVSREKKESFPLTVTSAQKNPTAFYLCASWATNTGELFFGEGSRLTVL.

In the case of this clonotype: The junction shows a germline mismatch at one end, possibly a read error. The DNA for the CDR3 is TGTGCCAGCCTTCCCCCCTCTAGCGGGAGTAACGGGGAGCAGTTTTTT. This encodes CASLPPSSGSNGEQFF. The chain uses TRBV12-3 or TRBV12-4 and TRBJ2-1, with 10 positions matching TRBD2. The CDR3 contains 16 residues.

CDR3 bases: TGTGCTAGGAGGGTTGGCGGCGAAAACACGCAGTATTTT. It yields the protein CARRVGGENTQYF. The chain is built from TRBV7-7 and TRBJ2-3; maybe TRBD2 (6 bases). Looked up from germline, CDR1 is SSHAT and CDR2 is FNYEAQ (reference sequence). The CDR3 runs to 13 residues. Filled out from reference TRBV7-7 and TRBJ2-3, the complete variable domain reads GAGVSQSPRYKVTKRGQDVTLRCDPISSHATLYWYQQALGQGPEFLTYFNYEAQPDKSGLPSDRFSAERPEGSISTLTIQRTEQRDSAMYRCARRVGGENTQYFGPGTRLTVL.

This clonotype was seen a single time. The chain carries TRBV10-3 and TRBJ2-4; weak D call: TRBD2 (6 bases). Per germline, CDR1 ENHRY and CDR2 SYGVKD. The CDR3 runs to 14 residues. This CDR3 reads CGVTGVRAKDTQYF. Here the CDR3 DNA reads TGTGGCGTCACGGGAGTGAGAGCCAAAGATACTCAGTACTTC.

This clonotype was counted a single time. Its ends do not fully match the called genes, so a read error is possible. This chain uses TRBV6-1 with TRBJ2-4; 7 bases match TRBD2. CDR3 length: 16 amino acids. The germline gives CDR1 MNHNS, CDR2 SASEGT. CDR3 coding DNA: TGTGCCAGCAGTGAATCGGGGGGAAGCGACAAAGACACTCAGTATTTC. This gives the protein CASSESGGSDKDTQYF.

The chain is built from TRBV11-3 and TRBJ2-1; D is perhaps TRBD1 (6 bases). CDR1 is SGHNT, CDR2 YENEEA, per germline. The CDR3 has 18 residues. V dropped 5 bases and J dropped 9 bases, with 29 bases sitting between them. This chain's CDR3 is CASSPTRPGTNIGGEQFF. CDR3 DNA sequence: TGTGCCAGCAGCCCTACCCGTCCCGGGACAAATATCGGCGGTGAGCAGTTCTTC.

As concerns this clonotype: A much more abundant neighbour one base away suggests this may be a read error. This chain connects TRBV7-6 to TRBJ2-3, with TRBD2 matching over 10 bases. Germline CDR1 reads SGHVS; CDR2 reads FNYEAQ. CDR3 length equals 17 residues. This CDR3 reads CANSLGLAGDTTDTQYF. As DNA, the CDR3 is TGTGCCAACAGCTTAGGGCTAGCGGGAGATACCACAGATACGCAGTATTTT.

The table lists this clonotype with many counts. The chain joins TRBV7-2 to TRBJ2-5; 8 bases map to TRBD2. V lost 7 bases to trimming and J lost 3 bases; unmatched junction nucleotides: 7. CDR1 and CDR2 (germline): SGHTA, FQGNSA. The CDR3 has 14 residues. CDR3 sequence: CASKPGAGEETQYF. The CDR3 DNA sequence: TGTGCCAGCAAGCCCGGAGCGGGAGAAGAGACCCAGTACTTC.

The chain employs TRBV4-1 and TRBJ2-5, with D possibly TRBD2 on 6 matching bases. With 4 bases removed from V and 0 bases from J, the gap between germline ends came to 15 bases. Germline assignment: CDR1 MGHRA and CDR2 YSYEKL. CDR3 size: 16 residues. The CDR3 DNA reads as TGCGCCAGCAGCCCCCACCGGGGAGGAAACCAAGAGACCCAGTACTTC. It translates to CASSPHRGGNQETQYF.

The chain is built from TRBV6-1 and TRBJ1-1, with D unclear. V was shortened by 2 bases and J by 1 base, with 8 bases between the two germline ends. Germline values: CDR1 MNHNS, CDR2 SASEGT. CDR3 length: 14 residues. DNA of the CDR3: TGTGCCAGCAGTGAAAACAATTGGAACACTGAAGCTTTCTTT. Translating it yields CASSENNWNTEAFF.